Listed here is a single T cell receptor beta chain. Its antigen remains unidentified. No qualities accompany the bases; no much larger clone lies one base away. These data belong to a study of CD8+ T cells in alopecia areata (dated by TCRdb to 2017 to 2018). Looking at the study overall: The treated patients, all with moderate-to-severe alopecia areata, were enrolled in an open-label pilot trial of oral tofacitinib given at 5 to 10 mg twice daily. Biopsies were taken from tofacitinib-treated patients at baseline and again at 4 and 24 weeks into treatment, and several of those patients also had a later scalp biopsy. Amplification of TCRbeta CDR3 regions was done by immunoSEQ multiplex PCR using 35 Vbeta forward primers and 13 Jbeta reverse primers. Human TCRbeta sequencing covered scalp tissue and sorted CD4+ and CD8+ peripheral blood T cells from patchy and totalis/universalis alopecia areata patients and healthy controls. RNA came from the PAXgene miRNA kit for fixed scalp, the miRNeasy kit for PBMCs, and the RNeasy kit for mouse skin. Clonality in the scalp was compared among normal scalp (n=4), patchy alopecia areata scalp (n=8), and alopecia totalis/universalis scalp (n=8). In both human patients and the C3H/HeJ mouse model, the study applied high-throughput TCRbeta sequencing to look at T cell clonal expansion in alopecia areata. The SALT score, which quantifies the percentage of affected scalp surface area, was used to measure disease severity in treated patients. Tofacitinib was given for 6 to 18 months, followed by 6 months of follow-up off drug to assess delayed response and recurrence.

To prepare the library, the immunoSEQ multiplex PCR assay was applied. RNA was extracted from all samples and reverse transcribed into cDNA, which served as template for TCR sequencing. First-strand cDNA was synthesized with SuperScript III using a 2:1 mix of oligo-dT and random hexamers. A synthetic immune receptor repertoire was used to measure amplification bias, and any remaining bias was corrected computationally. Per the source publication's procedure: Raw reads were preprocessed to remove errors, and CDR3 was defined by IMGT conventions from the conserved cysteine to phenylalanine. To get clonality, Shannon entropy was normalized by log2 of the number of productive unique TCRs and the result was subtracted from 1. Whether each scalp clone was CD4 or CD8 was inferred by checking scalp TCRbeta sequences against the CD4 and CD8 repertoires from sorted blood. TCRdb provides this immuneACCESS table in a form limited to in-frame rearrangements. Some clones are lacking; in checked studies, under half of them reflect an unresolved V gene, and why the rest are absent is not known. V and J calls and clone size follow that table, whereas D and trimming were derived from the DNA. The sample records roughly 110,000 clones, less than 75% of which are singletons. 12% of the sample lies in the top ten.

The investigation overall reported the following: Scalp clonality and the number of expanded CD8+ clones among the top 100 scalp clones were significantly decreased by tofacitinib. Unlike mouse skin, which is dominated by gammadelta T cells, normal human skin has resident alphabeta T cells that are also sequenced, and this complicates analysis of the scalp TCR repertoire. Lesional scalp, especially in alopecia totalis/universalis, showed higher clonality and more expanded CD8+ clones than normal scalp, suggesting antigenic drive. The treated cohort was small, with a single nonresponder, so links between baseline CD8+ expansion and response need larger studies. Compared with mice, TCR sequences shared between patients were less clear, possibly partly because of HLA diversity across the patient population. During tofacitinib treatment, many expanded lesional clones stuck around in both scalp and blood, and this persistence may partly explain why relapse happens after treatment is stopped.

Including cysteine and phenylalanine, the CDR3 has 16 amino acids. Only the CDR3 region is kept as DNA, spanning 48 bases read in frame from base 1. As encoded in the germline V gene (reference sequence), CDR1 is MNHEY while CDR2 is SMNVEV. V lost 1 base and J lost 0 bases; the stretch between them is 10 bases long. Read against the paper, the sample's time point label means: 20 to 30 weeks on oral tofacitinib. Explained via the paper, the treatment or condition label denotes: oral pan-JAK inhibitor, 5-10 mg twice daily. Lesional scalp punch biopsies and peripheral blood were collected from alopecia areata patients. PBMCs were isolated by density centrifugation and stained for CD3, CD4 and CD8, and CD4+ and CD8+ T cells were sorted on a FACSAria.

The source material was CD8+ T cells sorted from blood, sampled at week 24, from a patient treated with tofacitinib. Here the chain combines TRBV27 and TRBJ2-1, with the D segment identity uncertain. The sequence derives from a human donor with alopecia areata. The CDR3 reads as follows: CASSLFSPSSYNEQFF. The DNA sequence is TGTGCCAGCAGTTTATTTAGCCCTAGCTCCTACAATGAGCAGTTCTTC.